Reported below is one T cell receptor beta chain. These data come from a study of blood T cell repertoires in COVID-19. Study information: In each case, the material was cDNA or gDNA derived from T cells, B-cell-depleted T cells, or PBMCs.

The CDR3 extends over 17 amino acids. Germline V CDR1 and CDR2: SGHDT, YYEEEE. After removal of 4 bases from V and 2 bases from J, the junction contained 11 bases not matched to a gene. Here immunoSEQ multiplex PCR was the method, and the copy in TCRdb shows in-frame clones only, minus some. The sample yields over 250,000 clones, roughly 90% seen once. Sequences were obtained from peripheral blood. The V and J genes are TRBV5-6 and TRBJ1-1; 10 nucleotides agree with TRBD1. The clonotype comes from a woman younger than 45 with acute or convalescent COVID-19. The CDR3 loop reads CASSLSPRQGANTEAFF. The CDR3 coding sequence is TGTGCCAGCAGCCTCTCACCGAGACAGGGGGCCAACACTGAAGCTTTCTTT.